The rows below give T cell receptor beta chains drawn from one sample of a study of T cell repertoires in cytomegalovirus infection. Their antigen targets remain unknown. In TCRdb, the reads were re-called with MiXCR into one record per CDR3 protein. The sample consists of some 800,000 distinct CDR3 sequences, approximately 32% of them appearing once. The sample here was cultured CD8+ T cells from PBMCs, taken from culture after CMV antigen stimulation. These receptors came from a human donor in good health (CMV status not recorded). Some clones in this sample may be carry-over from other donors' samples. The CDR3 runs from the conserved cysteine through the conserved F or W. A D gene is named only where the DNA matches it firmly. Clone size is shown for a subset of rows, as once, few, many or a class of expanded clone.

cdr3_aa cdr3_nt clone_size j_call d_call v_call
CASSTRPETQYF TGTGCCAGCAGCACCCGCCCGGAGACCCAGTACTTC few TRBJ2-5 NA TRBV7-9
CATTAGGQGSKDTQYF TGTGCCACCACCGCTGGGGGACAGGGGTCCAAAGATACGCAGTATTTT many TRBJ2-3 TRBD1 TRBV24-1
CASSYIRYRASGDSPLHF TGTGCCAGCAGTTACATCCGCTACAGGGCTAGCGGGGATTCACCCCTCCACTTT NA TRBJ1-6 NA TRBV6-2/TRBV6-3
CASSSGSPEQFF TGTGCCAGCAGCTCCGGGAGCCCTGAGCAGTTCTTC many TRBJ2-1 NA TRBV7-8
CASGGGRETQYF TGTGCCAGTGGGGGGGGCAGGGAGACCCAGTACTTC NA TRBJ2-5 NA TRBV27
CASSLRTGVVGYTF TGTGCCAGCAGCCTCCGGACAGGAGTGGTTGGCTACACCTTC NA TRBJ1-2 TRBD1 TRBV5-6
CASSTPGQLVEQYF TGTGCCAGCAGCACTCCGGGACAGCTAGTGGAGCAGTACTTC NA TRBJ2-7 TRBD1 TRBV7-9
CASSFSQGVDTDTQYF TGTGCCAGCAGCTTCTCACAGGGCGTCGACACAGATACGCAGTATTTT NA TRBJ2-3 NA TRBV5-8
CASSQEVGQEGNQPQHF TGCGCCAGCAGTCAGGAGGTCGGACAGGAAGGTAATCAGCCCCAGCATTTT NA TRBJ1-5 TRBD1 TRBV4-1
CASSSGPRGPQHF TGTGCCAGTAGTTCCGGGCCCCGCGGGCCCCAGCATTTT NA TRBJ1-5 NA TRBV19
CASSPVTTGRFYNEQFF TGTGCCAGCAGCCCCGTAACTACAGGGCGTTTTTACAATGAGCAGTTCTTC many TRBJ2-1 NA TRBV7-6
CASSDPSGTYEQYF TGTGCCAGCAGTGATCCGTCCGGAACCTACGAGCAGTACTTC NA TRBJ2-7 NA TRBV6-1
CAISEQDAGVATDTQYF TGTGCCATCAGTGAGCAAGACGCGGGGGTAGCAACAGATACGCAGTATTTT few TRBJ2-3 TRBD2 TRBV10-3
CASSPLEEGSEAFF TGTGCCAGCAGCCCGCTCGAGGAGGGGTCTGAAGCTTTCTTT many TRBJ1-1 NA TRBV7-8
CASSPLPQETQYF TGTGCCAGCAGCCCGTTACCCCAAGAGACCCAGTACTTC NA TRBJ2-5 NA TRBV14
CASSPPSEGSYNEQFF TGTGCCAGCAGTCCACCGTCAGAGGGTTCCTACAATGAGCAGTTCTTC NA TRBJ2-1 NA TRBV5-6
CSVERTGGGTDTQYF TGCAGCGTTGAGAGGACAGGGGGCGGCACAGATACGCAGTATTTT once TRBJ2-3 TRBD1 TRBV29-1
CATLTGGGYNEQFF TGTGCCACCCTGACCGGGGGGGGGTACAATGAGCAGTTCTTC few TRBJ2-1 TRBD2 TRBV27
CASSYSQDLVAFF TGTGCCAGCAGTTATAGTCAGGACCTGGTAGCTTTCTTT NA TRBJ1-1 NA TRBV3-1
CASSLSWGRETQYF TGTGCCAGCAGTTTATCGTGGGGTAGGGAGACCCAGTACTTC few TRBJ2-5 NA TRBV27
CASSADSNPPGELFF TGTGCCAGTAGTGCGGACTCAAATCCACCCGGGGAGCTGTTTTTT few TRBJ2-2 NA TRBV19
CASSLGGGGFFYNEQFF TGTGCCAGCAGCTTAGGGGGCGGGGGGTTTTTCTACAATGAGCAGTTCTTC NA TRBJ2-1 TRBD2 TRBV7-6
CASSLGPTGGFSEKLFF TGTGCCAGCAGCTTGGGTCCGACAGGGGGATTTAGTGAAAAACTGTTTTTT NA TRBJ1-4 TRBD1 TRBV7-9
CASSDDKISYNSPLHF TGTGCCAGCAGCGATGACAAAATCTCCTATAATTCACCCCTCCACTTT few TRBJ1-6 NA TRBV27